This TCR beta chain is from a study of blood T cell repertoires in COVID-19. Looking at the study overall: COVID-19 samples from acute and convalescent phases originated in the United States, Italy and Spain. PBMCs, B-cell-depleted T cells, or T cells were the source of the cDNA or gDNA that made up the material.

This table comes from immunoSEQ multiplex PCR, and its TCRdb copy is limited to in-frame clones, with some not included. This repertoire shows fewer than 250,000 clones, 84% found once; its top ten account for 4%. Germline CDR1 SGHAT, CDR2 FQNNGV. Trimming left V 5 bases short and J 4 bases short, with 5 bases between. The CDR3 is made up of 11 amino acids. Sequenced sample: peripheral blood. V is TRBV11-2 and J is TRBJ1-2; D is unclear. The TCR was taken from a man aged 45 to 65 with acute or convalescent COVID-19. The CDR3 sequence: CASSNSYGYTF. CDR3 nucleotides: TGTGCCAGCAGCAACAGCTATGGCTACACCTTC.